This T cell receptor (beta chain) derives from a study of T cell repertoires in cytomegalovirus infection. Study information: TCR beta signatures that were public indicated CMV infection and matching HLA type. Regarding the study as a whole: Cumulative public TCR beta family frequency identified CMV carriers with the relevant HLA.

TCRdb used MiXCR to reprocess the reads, holding one entry per CDR3 protein. The table records approximately 180,000 distinct CDR3 sequences, approximately 18% of them present only once. This clonotype was detected a few times. Its cognate antigen is unknown. The material sequenced was CD8+ T cells from PBMCs. The TCR was taken from a human donor in good health (CMV status not recorded). Some clones in this sample may be carry-over from other donors' samples.

CDR3 protein: CASSTSGQGFYEQYF. The CDR3 DNA reads as TGTGCCAGCAGTACCTCGGGACAGGGGTTCTACGAGCAGTACTTC. The rearrangement links TRBV27 to TRBJ2-7, with 10 bases lining up with TRBD1. CDR3 length: 15 amino acids. Unmatched junction bases numbered 7, after V lost 5 bases and J lost 3 bases. The germline V gene encodes CDR1 MNHEY and CDR2 SMNVEV (reference sequence).